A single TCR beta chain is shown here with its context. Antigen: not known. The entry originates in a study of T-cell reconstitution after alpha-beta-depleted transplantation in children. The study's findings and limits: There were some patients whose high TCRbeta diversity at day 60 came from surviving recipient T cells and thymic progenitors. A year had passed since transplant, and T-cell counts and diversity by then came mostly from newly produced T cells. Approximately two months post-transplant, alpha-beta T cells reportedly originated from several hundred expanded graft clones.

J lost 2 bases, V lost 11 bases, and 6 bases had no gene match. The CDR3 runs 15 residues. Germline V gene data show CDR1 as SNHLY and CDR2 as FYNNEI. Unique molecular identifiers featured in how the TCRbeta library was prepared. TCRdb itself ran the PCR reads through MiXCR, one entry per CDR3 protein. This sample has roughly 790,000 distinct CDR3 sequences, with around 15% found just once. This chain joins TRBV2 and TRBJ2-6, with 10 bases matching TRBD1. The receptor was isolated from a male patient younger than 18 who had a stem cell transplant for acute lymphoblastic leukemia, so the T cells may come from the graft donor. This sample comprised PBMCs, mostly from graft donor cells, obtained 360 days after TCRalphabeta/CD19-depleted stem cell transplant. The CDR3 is CACRDRGAGANVLTF. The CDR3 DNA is TGTGCCTGCCGGGACAGGGGCGCTGGGGCCAACGTCCTGACTTTC. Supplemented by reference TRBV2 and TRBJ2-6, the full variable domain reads EPEVTQTPSHQVTQMGQEVILRCVPISNHLYFYWYRQILGQKVEFLVSFYNNEISEKSEIFDDQFSVERPDGSNFTLKIRSTKLEDSAMYFCACRDRGAGANVLTFGAGSRLTVL.